Shown below are 2 T cell receptor beta chains from a single sample sequenced in a study of T cell repertoires in cytomegalovirus infection. These receptors are not linked to any known antigen. TCRdb itself ran the reads through MiXCR, one entry per CDR3 protein. Among fewer than 1,000,000 distinct CDR3 sequences listed, roughly 30% were seen once. This specimen was cultured CD8+ T cells from PBMCs, taken from culture after CMV antigen stimulation. Receptors originate from a human donor in good health (CMV status not recorded). Some clones in this sample may be carry-over from other donors' samples.

V usage is TRBV4-1 and J usage is TRBJ2-5; no firm D call. V was pared by 0 bases and J by 5 bases, with 16 bases between. The CDR3 has 16 residues. CDR1 is MGHRA, CDR2 YSYEKL, per germline. The CDR3 loop reads CASSQESSLGMETQYF. The CDR3, as DNA: TGCGCCAGCAGCCAAGAATCGTCCCTGGGGATGGAGACCCAGTACTTC.

On this clonotype: It may be a read error: a sequence one base away is much more abundant. The rearrangement uses TRBV12-3 or TRBV12-4 and TRBJ1-2, with TRBD1 as a possible D gene (5 bases). This CDR3 spans 14 amino acids. The chain's CDR3 is CVSNYRDGPYGYTF. The CDR3 DNA sequence: TGTGTCAGCAATTATAGGGACGGCCCCTATGGCTACACCTTC.